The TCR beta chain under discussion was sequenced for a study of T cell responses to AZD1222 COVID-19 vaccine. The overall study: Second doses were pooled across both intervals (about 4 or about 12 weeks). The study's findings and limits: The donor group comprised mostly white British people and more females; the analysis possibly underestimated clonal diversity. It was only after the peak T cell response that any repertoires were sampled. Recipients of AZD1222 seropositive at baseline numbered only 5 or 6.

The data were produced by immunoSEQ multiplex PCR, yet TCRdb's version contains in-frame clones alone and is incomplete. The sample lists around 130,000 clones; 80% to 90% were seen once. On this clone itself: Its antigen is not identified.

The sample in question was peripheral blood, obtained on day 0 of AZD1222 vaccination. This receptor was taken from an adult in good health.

CDR3 residues: CASSEARDRPPYEQYF. CDR3 bases: TGTGCCAGCAGTGAAGCGCGGGACAGGCCCCCCTACGAGCAGTACTTC. The chain carries TRBV2 and TRBJ2-7, with 8 nucleotides matching TRBD1. Per the germline V gene, CDR1 is SNHLY and CDR2 is FYNNEI. J gave up 2 bases and V 0 bases, and 6 bases lay outside the gene matches. CDR3 size: 16 residues.